This is a list of T cell receptor beta chains from one sample in a study of OX40 agonist ivuxolimab in advanced cancers. Clones were sequenced by immunoSEQ multiplex PCR, and TCRdb holds only the in-frame ones, with some missing. The repertoire holds fewer than 70,000 clones, with around 90% as singletons. The sequencing used CD4+ or CD8+ T cells sorted from blood, collected in a trial of the OX40 agonist ivuxolimab. These receptors came from an adult with an advanced solid tumor such as melanoma, head and neck, liver or kidney cancer. Both conserved end residues are part of each CDR3. Size tells how often a clone was seen (once, few, many) or the class of an expanded clone, and some rows leave it out.

j_call,clone_size,v_call,cdr3_aa
TRBJ1-2,.,TRBV6-5,CASSKDRFDGYTF
TRBJ2-7,.,TRBV11-3,CASSPFTYEQYF
TRBJ1-3,.,TRBV7-9,CASSTRGGHLAYGNTIYF
TRBJ1-2,few,TRBV10-1,CASSQQGRGYGYTF
TRBJ1-6,.,TRBV19,CASSNLQNNSPLHF
TRBJ1-6,.,TRBV19,CASSIRKGSSYNSPLHF
TRBJ2-1,once,TRBV5-4,CASSHGGGSYNEQFF
TRBJ2-2,.,TRBV5-6,CASSSLGAGGTGELFF
TRBJ2-2,.,TRBV6-6,CASSSPSNTGELFF
TRBJ2-5,.,TRBV5-8,CASSNTPGGRYQETQYF
TRBJ2-2,.,TRBV11-3,CASSTGDTGELFF
TRBJ1-3,.,TRBV30,CAWSVRRSGGNTIYF
TRBJ1-5,.,TRBV25-1,CASHHQPQHF
TRBJ2-2,.,TRBV6-1,CASSEAPQTGELFF
TRBJ1-2,.,TRBV7-9,CASSSGEGRWDGYTF
TRBJ1-1,.,TRBV7-2,CASSLGMPWNTEAFF
TRBJ2-2,.,TRBV9,CASSVTGTTGELFF
TRBJ2-5,few,TRBV14,CASSRRTGWEETQYF
TRBJ2-7,.,TRBV5-4,CASSFTGGSGEQYF
TRBJ2-2,.,TRBV4-2,CASSQDRGTNTGELFF
TRBJ2-5,.,TRBV5-1,CASSSLPGTLQETQYF
TRBJ2-5,.,TRBV2,CASSEAASGGQETQYF
TRBJ2-1,.,TRBV10-3,CAITGGLAADNEQFF
TRBJ1-6,.,TRBV30,CAWSGGGSYNSPLHF
TRBJ2-3,once,TRBV5-1,CASSLGAVQSADTQYF
TRBJ2-7,few,TRBV5-8,CASRPSGQGTEQYF
TRBJ1-1,.,TRBV19,CASSIPWRGDTEAFF
TRBJ2-3,.,TRBV10-1,CASSEMGTDTQYF
TRBJ1-2,.,TRBV5-4,CASNQGPLKNYGYTF
TRBJ2-1,.,TRBV18,CASSPPSGANNEQFF
TRBJ2-7,.,TRBV5-6,CASSLTTGGRTYEQYF
TRBJ2-3,.,TRBV7-6,CASSLVGTGTDTQYF
TRBJ2-5,.,TRBV5-1,CASSTSRGETQYF
TRBJ1-1,.,TRBV7-2,CASSSGGIMNTEAFF
TRBJ2-1,.,TRBV6-4,CASSDLRGSRRGEQFF
TRBJ2-1,.,TRBV4-1,CASSQDQERREQFF
TRBJ1-4,.,TRBV18,CASSPGVGEKLFF
TRBJ1-3,.,TRBV5-4,CASSSTGTASGNTIYF
TRBJ2-1,once,TRBV5-1,CASSLDNYNEQFF
TRBJ1-1,.,TRBV28,CASSLNRGLGAKAFF
TRBJ1-5,.,TRBV6-1,CASSDQERGVSNQPQHF
TRBJ2-7,.,TRBV4-1,CASSQDSGQGASFSYEQYF
TRBJ1-2,.,TRBV11-2,CASSLDSGTGGYTF
TRBJ2-5,.,TRBV7-9,CASSLDSSWSQYF
TRBJ1-2,.,TRBV30,CAWSVYPYGYTF